Shown below are 3 T cell receptor beta chains from a single sample sequenced in a study of T cells in localized non-small cell lung cancer. The repertoire was sequenced with immunoSEQ multiplex PCR; TCRdb's copy has only in-frame clones and lacks some. This sample carries some 41,000 clones, roughly 83% of them seen once, and the ten largest clones take roughly 8%. Sequenced here: PBMCs, sampled before any cancer treatment. The receptors were gathered from a man aged 35 to 69 with stage II lung adenocarcinoma.

The rearrangement joins TRBV6-6 to TRBJ2-2, with no clear D. The CDR3 is 15 residues long. The V gene lost 4 bases and the J gene lost 3 bases, with 12 bases spanning the gap. Germline CDR1 and CDR2: MNHNY and SVGAGI (reference sequence). CDR3 loop: CASSSYVTDTGELFF. The CDR3 bases are TGTGCCAGCAGTTCATACGTTACGGACACCGGGGAGCTGTTTTTT.

This clone is medium-sized (0.01 to 0.1%) by share. The V gene is TRBV5-3, the J gene TRBJ1-2, with D possibly matching TRBD1 (5 bases). TRBV5-3 falls under the ORF class, with uncertain function. The CDR3 spans 14 residues. V gave up 4 bases and J gave up 4 bases, with 14 bases separating them. CDR3 amino acids: CARSPSRGVYGYTF. CDR3 nucleotide sequence: TGTGCCAGAAGCCCTTCGAGGGGCGTCTATGGCTACACCTTC.

This chain uses TRBV7-9 with TRBJ2-5; the match to TRBD2 covers 9 bases. Germline-derived CDR1 and CDR2 are SEHNR and FQNEAQ (reference sequence). The CDR3 loop spans 16 amino acids. V trimming: 5 bases; J trimming: 5 bases; junction bases outside the gene matches: 12. The chain's CDR3 is CASSLFPGGGDETQYF. In DNA, the CDR3 is TGTGCCAGCAGCCTCTTCCCTGGCGGGGGGGACGAGACCCAGTACTTC. The full variable domain, completed using reference TRBV7-9 and TRBJ2-5, is DTGVSQNPRHKITKRGQNVTFRCDPISEHNRLYWYRQTLGQGPEFLTYFQNEAQLEKSRLLSDRFSAERPKGSFSTLEIQRTEQGDSAMYLCASSLFPGGGDETQYFGPGTRLLVL.